What follows are 9 T cell receptor beta chains derived from one specimen sequenced in a study of cytomegalovirus exposure and HLA in healthy donors. Primers: 60 Vbeta forward and 13 Jbeta reverse. Data came from immunoSEQ multiplex PCR; TCRdb stores just in-frame clones and leaves some out. This table holds approximately 130,000 clones, over 80% found once. The sequencing sample was made of PBMCs. The source of these receptors is a man aged 35-49 years in good health and CMV-seronegative.

On this clone itself: An end of the junction does not agree with germline; a read error may underlie this. J is TRBJ1-1 and V is TRBV5-1; 7 bases align to TRBD1. Germline assignment: CDR1 SGHRS and CDR2 YFSETQ. The length of the CDR3 is 17 residues. In DNA, the CDR3 is TGCGCCAACAGCCCGAGGGAAGGGGGCTATTCGAACACTGAAGCTTTCTTT. It specifies CANSPREGGYSNTEAFF.

The chain carries TRBV7-9 and TRBJ2-3; D gene uncertain. Germline loops: CDR1 SEHNR, CDR2 FQNEAQ (reference sequence). The germline V and J ends were trimmed by 1 base and 2 bases, with 10 bases remaining between them. The CDR3 consists of 15 residues. The DNA of the CDR3 is TGTGCCAGCAGCTTAGGTGGCAATCCCACAGATACGCAGTATTTT. It translates to CASSLGGNPTDTQYF.

The J gene is TRBJ2-7, the V gene TRBV13, with 10 positions matching TRBD1. CDR3 length: 15 residues. Germline CDR1 is PRHDT and CDR2 is FYEKMQ (reference sequence). The junction had 9 bases not matched to a gene; V was cut back by 5 bases and J by 5 bases. CDR3 DNA sequence: TGTGCCAGCAGCCCAGCGACAGGGGGCGCGGACGAGCAGTACTTC. Translation gives CASSPATGGADEQYF.

The V and J genes are TRBV19 and TRBJ2-6, with D perhaps TRBD2 (5 bases). Trimming pared 2 bases from V and 0 bases from J, leaving 17 bases between. Germline V gene data show CDR1 as LNHDA and CDR2 as SQIVND (reference sequence). This CDR3 has 19 amino acids. In nucleotides, the CDR3 is TGTGCCAGTAGTATATTTGGGCGCGGGCCCATCTCTGGGGCCAACGTCCTGACTTTC. It specifies CASSIFGRGPISGANVLTF. The full variable domain, completed using reference TRBV19 and TRBJ2-6, is DGGITQSPKYLFRKEGQNVTLSCEQNLNHDAMYWYRQDPGQGLRLIYYSQIVNDFQKGDIAEGYSVSREKKESFPLTVTSAQKNPTAFYLCASSIFGRGPISGANVLTFGAGSRLTVL.

To note about this clone: At one end the junction does not follow the germline gene, possibly because of a read error. The V gene is TRBV7-9, the J gene TRBJ2-1; 7 nucleotides line up with TRBD1. Germline loops: CDR1 SEHNR, CDR2 FQNEAQ (reference sequence). This CDR3 is built from 16 residues. In DNA, the CDR3 is TGTTCCAGCAGCTTAGTGGCAGGGGGATCATACAATGAGCAGTTCTTC. It translates to CSSSLVAGGSYNEQFF.

The chain uses TRBV11-2 and TRBJ2-2; TRBD2 is a possible D gene (5 bases). V was cut by 3 bases and J by 6 bases, with 14 bases left in between. The CDR3 sequence is 15 residues long. Germline assignment: CDR1 SGHAT and CDR2 FQNNGV. The CDR3: CASSFSAEKSGELFF. The CDR3 DNA sequence: TGTGCCAGCAGCTTTAGCGCGGAAAAGTCCGGGGAGCTGTTTTTT.

The chain couples TRBV9 to TRBJ2-2; tentatively, D is TRBD1 (6 bases). Per the germline V gene, CDR1 is SGDLS and CDR2 is YYNGEE. V was pared by 1 base and J by 6 bases, with 10 bases between. This CDR3 is built from 14 residues. CDR3 in DNA: TGTGCCAGCAGCGTAACAGGGCTTGCCGGGGAGCTGTTTTTT. Its protein product is CASSVTGLAGELFF.

This rearrangement joins TRBV27 to TRBJ2-7, with D uncertain. Deletions cut 7 bases from V and 7 bases from J, with 20 bases between. Germline-derived CDR1 and CDR2 are MNHEY and SMNVEV (reference sequence). There are 14 residues in the CDR3. As DNA, the CDR3 is TGTGCCAGCATGCTTCTCTTACAGCCCATGGAGCAGTACTTC. As protein: CASMLLLQPMEQYF.

V gene TRBV5-6 combines with J gene TRBJ2-7, with D hard to call. Trimming pared 4 bases from V and 3 bases from J, leaving 5 bases between. The CDR3 totals 11 residues. Germline values: CDR1 SGHDT, CDR2 YYEEEE. The CDR3 bases are TGTGCCAGCAGCCGGAGCTACGAGCAGTACTTC. This sequence encodes CASSRSYEQYF.